Listed below are T cell receptor beta chains from one sample, sequenced in a study of PD-1 blockade in classical Hodgkin lymphoma. TCRdb keeps only in-frame clones here, not all; method: immunoSEQ multiplex PCR. Among about 21,000 clones, over 65% were seen once, and the ten largest hold about 20%. This specimen was peripheral blood mononuclear cells (PBMCs), taken at baseline. The receptors were sampled from a human donor with classical Hodgkin lymphoma. The CDR3 runs from the conserved cysteine through the conserved F or W. A D gene is named only where the DNA matches it firmly. Part of the rows lack a size; the others show once, few, many or a class for expanded clones.

TRBJ1-2	.	TRBV6-5	.	TGTGCCAGCAGTTACTCTTCTAACTATGGCTACACCTTC	CASSYSSNYGYTF
TRBJ2-7	.	TRBV27	.	TGTGCCAGCAGTTTGAGGCAGGGACCCTACCAGCAGTACTTC	CASSLRQGPYQQYF
TRBJ1-2	.	TRBV7-2	.	TGTGCCAGCAGCTTAGTACCTCTACCGGGCTACACCTTC	CASSLVPLPGYTF
TRBJ2-4	.	TRBV11-2	.	TGTGCCAGCAGCTTAGACTACAAAAACATTCAGTACTTC	CASSLDYKNIQYF
TRBJ2-3	TRBD1	TRBV19	.	TGTGCCAGTAGTATAACCCCGGGACAGGGCACAGATACGCAGTATTTT	CASSITPGQGTDTQYF
TRBJ2-1	TRBD2	TRBV30	.	TGTGCCTGGAGGAAAAGCGGGGGGGCGCAGAATGAGCAGTTCTTC	CAWRKSGGAQNEQFF
TRBJ2-3	.	TRBV6-1	few	TGTGCCAGCAGGCAACCGGGCCTCACAGATACGCAGTATTTT	CASRQPGLTDTQYF
TRBJ2-7	TRBD1	TRBV6-5	.	TGTGCCAGCAGACCACAGGGGCTCTGGGAGCAGTACTTC	CASRPQGLWEQYF
TRBJ2-7	.	TRBV7-9	.	TGTGCCAGCAGCCCCCTGGACGGTCCAATCTACGAGCAGTACTTC	CASSPLDGPIYEQYF
TRBJ2-7	TRBD1	TRBV25-1	.	TGTGCCAGCAGTGAAGCAACAGGGGGCCTTTACGAGCAGTACTTC	CASSEATGGLYEQYF
TRBJ2-1	.	TRBV29-1	.	TGCAGCGTTGGAAAGAGCAGCTCCTACAATGAGCAGTTCTTC	CSVGKSSSYNEQFF
TRBJ2-7	.	TRBV10-2	.	TGCGCCAGCAGTGCGGGCTTCAACGAGCAGTACTTC	CASSAGFNEQYF
TRBJ2-5	TRBD2	TRBV4-1	.	TGCGCCAGCAGCCCGCTAGCGGGAGATGGGCGAGAGACCCAGTACTTC	CASSPLAGDGRETQYF
TRBJ2-5	.	TRBV27	.	TGTGCCAGCAAAAACTCTAACGGAGAGACCCAGTACTTC	CASKNSNGETQYF
TRBJ2-7	TRBD2	TRBV11-2	.	TGTGCCAGCAGCTTAGAGAGGGGACTAGCGGGAGAAGAGCAGTACTTC	CASSLERGLAGEEQYF
TRBJ2-3	TRBD2	TRBV30	.	TGTGCCTGGACGCTAGCGGGGGCGGCTGATACGCAGTATTTT	CAWTLAGAADTQYF
TRBJ2-7	.	TRBV13	few	TGTGCCAGCAGCTCCGGGACCCTGGGCCACGAGCAGTACTTC	CASSSGTLGHEQYF
TRBJ2-7	.	TRBV4-3	.	TGCGCCAGCAGCCAAGATTCCCTGGCGCCGGAGAAGTACTTC	CASSQDSLAPEKYF
TRBJ2-7	.	TRBV19	.	TGTGCCAGCCGGCAGTCGGCAGGGCGATCCTACGAGCAGTACTTC	CASRQSAGRSYEQYF
TRBJ1-4	.	TRBV6-5	.	TGTGCCAGCAGTAGAGCCAAACTGTTTTTT	CASSRAKLFF
TRBJ1-2	TRBD1	TRBV2	.	TGTGCCAGCCCTGGGGACAGGGGAGCTAACTATGGCTACACCTTC	CASPGDRGANYGYTF
TRBJ2-7	TRBD1	TRBV4-1	.	TGCGCCAGCAGCCGCCCGGGACAGACCTACGAGCAGTACTTC	CASSRPGQTYEQYF
TRBJ1-5	TRBD1	TRBV6-1	.	TGTGCCAGCAGTACCCTGGGACAGCGGCCCCAGCATTTT	CASSTLGQRPQHF
TRBJ1-4	.	TRBV6-1	.	TGTGCCAGCAGTGAGGTGCAGGGATTTTCCGAAAAACTGTTTTTT	CASSEVQGFSEKLFF
TRBJ1-1	.	TRBV7-6	.	TGTGCCAGCAGCTTATCAGGCGGAGACACTGAAGCTTTCTTT	CASSLSGGDTEAFF
TRBJ2-5	TRBD1	TRBV7-9	.	TGTGCCAGCAGCGACATCCGGGACAGGGGTCGGACCCAGTACTTC	CASSDIRDRGRTQYF
TRBJ2-7	.	TRBV7-9	.	TGTGCCAGCAGCCTAACAAGCTCCTACGAGCAGTACTTC	CASSLTSSYEQYF
TRBJ1-1	.	TRBV9	medium-sized	TGTGCCAGCAGCGGTTCGTTCTCGGGCGCTGAAGCTTTCTTT	CASSGSFSGAEAFF
TRBJ2-5	.	TRBV27	.	.	CASSLSLREKGETQYF